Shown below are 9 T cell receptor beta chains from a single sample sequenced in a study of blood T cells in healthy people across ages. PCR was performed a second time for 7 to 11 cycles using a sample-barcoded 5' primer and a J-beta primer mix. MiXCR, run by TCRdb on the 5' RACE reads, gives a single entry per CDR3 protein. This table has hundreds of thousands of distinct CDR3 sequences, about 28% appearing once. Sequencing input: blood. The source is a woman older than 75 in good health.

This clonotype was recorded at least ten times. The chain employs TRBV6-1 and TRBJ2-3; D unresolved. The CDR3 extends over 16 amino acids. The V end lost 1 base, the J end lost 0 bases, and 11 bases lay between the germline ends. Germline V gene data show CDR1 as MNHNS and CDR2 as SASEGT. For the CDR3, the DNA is TGTGCCAGCAGTGAAGATGAGCGCCCCAGCACAGATACGCAGTATTTT. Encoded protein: CASSEDERPSTDTQYF.

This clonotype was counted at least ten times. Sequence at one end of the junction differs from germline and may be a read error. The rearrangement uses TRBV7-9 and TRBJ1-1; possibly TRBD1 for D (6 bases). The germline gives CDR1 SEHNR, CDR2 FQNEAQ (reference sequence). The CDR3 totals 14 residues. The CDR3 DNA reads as TGTGCCAGCAGTTTAGGGGGTCAACACACTGAAGCTTTCTTT. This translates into CASSLGGQHTEAFF.

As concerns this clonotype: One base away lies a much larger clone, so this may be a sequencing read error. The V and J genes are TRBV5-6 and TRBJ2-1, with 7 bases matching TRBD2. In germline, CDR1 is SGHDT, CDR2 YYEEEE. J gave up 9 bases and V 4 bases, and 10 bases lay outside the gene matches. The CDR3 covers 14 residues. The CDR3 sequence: CASSGGLTFAEQFF. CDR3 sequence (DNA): TGTGCCAGCAGCGGGGGACTAACTTTCGCTGAGCAGTTCTTC.

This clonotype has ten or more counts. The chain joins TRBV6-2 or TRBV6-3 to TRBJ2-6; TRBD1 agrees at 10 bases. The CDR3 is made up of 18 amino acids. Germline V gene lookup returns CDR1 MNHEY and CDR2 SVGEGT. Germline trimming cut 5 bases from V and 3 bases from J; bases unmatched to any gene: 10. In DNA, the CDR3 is TGTGCCAGCAGTCCCAGGACAGGGGGTTACAGTGGGGCCAACGTCCTGACTTTC. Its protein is CASSPRTGGYSGANVLTF.

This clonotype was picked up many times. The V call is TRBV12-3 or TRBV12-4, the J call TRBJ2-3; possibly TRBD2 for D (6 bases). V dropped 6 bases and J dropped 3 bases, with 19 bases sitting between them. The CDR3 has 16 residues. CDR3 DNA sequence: TGTGCCAGCAGACCCCGGGCTCTGGGGGGAACAGATACGCAGTATTTT. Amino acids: CASRPRALGGTDTQYF.

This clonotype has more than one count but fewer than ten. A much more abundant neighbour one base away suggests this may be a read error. CDR3 in DNA: TGCAGTGTTACAGGGACAGGCCCTCAAGAGACCCAGTACTTC. Translation: CSVTGTGPQETQYF. The chain uses TRBV20-1 and TRBJ2-5; 8 bases are shared with TRBD1. Germline CDR1 is DFQATT and CDR2 is SNEGSKA (reference sequence). J gave up 2 bases and V 7 bases, and 9 bases lay outside the gene matches. The CDR3 loop spans 14 amino acids.

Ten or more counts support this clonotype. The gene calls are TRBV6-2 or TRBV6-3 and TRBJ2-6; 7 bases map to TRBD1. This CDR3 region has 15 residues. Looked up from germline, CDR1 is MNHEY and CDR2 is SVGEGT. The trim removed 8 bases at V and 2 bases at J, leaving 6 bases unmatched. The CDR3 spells CASSPDRAGANVLTF. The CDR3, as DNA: TGTGCCAGCTCACCCGACAGGGCTGGGGCCAACGTCCTGACTTTC.

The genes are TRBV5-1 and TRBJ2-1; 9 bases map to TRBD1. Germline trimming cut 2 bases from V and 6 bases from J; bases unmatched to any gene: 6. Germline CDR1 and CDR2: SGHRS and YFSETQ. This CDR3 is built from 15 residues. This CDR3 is CASSLGTGRANEQFF. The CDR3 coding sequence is TGCGCCAGCAGCTTAGGGACAGGGAGAGCCAATGAGCAGTTCTTC.

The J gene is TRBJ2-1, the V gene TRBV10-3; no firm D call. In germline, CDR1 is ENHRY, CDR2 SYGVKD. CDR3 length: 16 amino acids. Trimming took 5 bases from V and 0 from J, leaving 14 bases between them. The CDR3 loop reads CAISTLPKASYNEQFF. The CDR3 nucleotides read TGTGCCATCAGTACACTACCCAAGGCCTCCTACAATGAGCAGTTCTTC.